The T cell receptor beta chain under discussion was sequenced for a study of cytomegalovirus exposure and HLA in healthy donors. Study as a whole: A subsequent analysis stated that the 100 to 150 validation repertoires were run on the same platform as the approximately 700 first-cohort repertoires.

Points from the study as a whole: A later analysis found first-cohort TCR clusters tended to co-occur in the 120 validation repertoires. Altogether, some 170 TCR beta chains were recorded as cytomegalovirus-associated.

Libraries were prepared by immunoSEQ multiplex PCR; TCRdb keeps only in-frame clonotypes and omits some of them. Of some 48,000 clones listed, 88% are singletons. While the first cohort had 600 to 750 subjects, the donors belonged to the separate validation cohort of 100 to 150 subjects. Worth noting for this clone: No antigen is known for it.

The length of the CDR3 is 14 residues. Germline CDR1 reads SEHNR; CDR2 reads FQNEAQ (reference sequence). Trimming stripped 1 base from V and 4 bases from J, with 10 bases between. Sequencing was carried out using PBMCs. This TCR was sampled from a woman between 25 and 40 years old in good health and CMV-seronegative. The chain combines TRBV7-9 with TRBJ1-2; D may be TRBD1 (5 bases). CDR3 bases: TGTGCCAGCAGCTTAGGGGAGGGGACCTATGGCTACACCTTC. Encoded protein: CASSLGEGTYGYTF.